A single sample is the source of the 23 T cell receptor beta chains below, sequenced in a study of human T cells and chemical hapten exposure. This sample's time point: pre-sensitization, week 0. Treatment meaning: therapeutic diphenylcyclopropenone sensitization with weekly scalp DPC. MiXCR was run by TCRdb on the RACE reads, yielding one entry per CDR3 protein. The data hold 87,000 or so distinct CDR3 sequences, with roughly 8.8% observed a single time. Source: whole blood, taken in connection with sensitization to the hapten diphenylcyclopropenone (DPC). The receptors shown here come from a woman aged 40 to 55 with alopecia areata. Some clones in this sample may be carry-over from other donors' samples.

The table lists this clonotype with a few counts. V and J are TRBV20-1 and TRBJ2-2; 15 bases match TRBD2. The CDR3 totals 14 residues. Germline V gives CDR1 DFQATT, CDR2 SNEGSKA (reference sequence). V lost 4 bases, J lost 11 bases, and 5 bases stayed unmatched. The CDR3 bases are TGCAGTGCTACAAGGACTAGCGGGGGGGAAGAGCTGTTTTTT. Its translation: CSATRTSGGEELFF.

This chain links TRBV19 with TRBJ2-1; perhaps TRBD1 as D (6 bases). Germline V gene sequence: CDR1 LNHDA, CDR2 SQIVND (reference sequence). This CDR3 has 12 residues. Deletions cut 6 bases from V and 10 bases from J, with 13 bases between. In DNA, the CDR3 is TGTGCCAGTAGGGTGATAGGACAGGAGCAGTTCTTC. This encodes CASRVIGQEQFF.

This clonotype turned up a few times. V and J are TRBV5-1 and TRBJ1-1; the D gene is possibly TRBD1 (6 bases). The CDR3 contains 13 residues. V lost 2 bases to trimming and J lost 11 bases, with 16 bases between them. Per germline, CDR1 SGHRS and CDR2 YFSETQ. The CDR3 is CASSFEDSGPAFF. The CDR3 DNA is TGCGCCAGCAGCTTCGAGGACAGTGGACCTGCTTTCTTT.

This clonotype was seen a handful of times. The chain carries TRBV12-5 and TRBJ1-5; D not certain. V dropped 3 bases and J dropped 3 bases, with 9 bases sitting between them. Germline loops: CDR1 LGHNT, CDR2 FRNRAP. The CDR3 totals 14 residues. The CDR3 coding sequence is TGTGCTAGTGGTTTAGGAGGGATCAATCAGCCCCAGCATTTT. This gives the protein CASGLGGINQPQHF.

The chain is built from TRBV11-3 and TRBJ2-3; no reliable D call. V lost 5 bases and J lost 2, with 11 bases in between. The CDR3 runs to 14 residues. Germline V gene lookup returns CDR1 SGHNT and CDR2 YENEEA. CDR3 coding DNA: TGTGCCAGCAGCGCTCGATCTTACACAGATACGCAGTATTTT. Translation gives CASSARSYTDTQYF.

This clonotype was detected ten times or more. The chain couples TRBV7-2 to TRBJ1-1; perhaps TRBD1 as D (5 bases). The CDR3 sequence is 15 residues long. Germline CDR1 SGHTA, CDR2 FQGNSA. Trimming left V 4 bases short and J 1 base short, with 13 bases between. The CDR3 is CASSSILGPNTEAFF. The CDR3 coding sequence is TGTGCCAGCAGCTCAATCTTGGGACCGAACACTGAAGCTTTCTTT.

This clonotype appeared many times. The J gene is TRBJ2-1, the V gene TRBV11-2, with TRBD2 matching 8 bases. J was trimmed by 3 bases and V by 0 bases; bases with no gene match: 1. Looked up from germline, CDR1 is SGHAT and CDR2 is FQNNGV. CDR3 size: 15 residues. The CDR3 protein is CASSLEAGGYNEQFF. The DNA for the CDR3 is TGTGCCAGCAGCTTAGAGGCGGGGGGCTACAATGAGCAGTTCTTC.

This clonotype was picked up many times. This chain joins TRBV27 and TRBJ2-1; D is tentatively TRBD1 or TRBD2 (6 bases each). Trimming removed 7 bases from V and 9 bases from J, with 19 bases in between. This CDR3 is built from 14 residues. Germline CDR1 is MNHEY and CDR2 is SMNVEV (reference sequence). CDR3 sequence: CASIHWGASGEQFF. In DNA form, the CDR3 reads TGTGCCAGCATTCACTGGGGGGCTTCGGGTGAGCAGTTCTTC.

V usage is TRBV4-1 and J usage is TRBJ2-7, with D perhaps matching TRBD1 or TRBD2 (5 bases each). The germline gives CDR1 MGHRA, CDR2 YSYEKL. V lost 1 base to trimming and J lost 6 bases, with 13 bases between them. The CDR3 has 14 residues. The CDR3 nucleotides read TGCGCCAGCAGCCAAGGAGGATCGGGACCCGAGCAGTACTTC. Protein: CASSQGGSGPEQYF.

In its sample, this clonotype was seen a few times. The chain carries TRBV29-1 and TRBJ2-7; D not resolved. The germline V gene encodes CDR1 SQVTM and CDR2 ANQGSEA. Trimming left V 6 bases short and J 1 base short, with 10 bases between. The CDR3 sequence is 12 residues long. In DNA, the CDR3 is TGCAGCGTCGAGGACGGATCCTACGAGCAGTACTTC. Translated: CSVEDGSYEQYF.

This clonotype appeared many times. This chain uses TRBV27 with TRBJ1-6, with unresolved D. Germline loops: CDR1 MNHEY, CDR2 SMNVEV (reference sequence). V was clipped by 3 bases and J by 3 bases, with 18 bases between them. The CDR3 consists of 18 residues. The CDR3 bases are TGTGCCAGCAGTTTTCAAGAGTCGGGCGGACGCTATAATTCACCCCTCCACTTT. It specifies CASSFQESGGRYNSPLHF.

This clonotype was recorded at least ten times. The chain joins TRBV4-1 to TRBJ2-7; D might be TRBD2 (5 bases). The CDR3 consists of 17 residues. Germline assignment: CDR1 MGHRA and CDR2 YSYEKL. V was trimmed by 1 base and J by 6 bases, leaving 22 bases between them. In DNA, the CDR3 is TGCGCCAGCAGCCAAGTTGATATGGGGTTCAGACTACGCGAGCAGTACTTC. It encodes CASSQVDMGFRLREQYF.

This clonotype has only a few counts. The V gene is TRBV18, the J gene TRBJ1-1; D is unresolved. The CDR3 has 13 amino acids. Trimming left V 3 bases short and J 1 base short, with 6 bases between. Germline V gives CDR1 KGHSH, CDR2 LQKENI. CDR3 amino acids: CASSPLENTEAFF. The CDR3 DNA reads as TGTGCCAGCTCACCCTTGGAGAACACTGAAGCTTTCTTT.

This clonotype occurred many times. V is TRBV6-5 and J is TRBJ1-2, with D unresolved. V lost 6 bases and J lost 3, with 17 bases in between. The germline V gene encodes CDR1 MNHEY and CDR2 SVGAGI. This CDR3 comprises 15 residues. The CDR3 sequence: CASSPLPRRDYGYTF. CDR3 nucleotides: TGTGCCAGCAGCCCCCTGCCAAGGAGGGACTATGGCTACACCTTC.

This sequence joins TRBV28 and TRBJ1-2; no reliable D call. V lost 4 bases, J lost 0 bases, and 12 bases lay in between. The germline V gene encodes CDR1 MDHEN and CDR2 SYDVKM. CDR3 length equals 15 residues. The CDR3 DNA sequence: TGTGCCAGCAGTTCGCCAGGACCCACTAACTATGGCTACACCTTC. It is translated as CASSSPGPTNYGYTF.

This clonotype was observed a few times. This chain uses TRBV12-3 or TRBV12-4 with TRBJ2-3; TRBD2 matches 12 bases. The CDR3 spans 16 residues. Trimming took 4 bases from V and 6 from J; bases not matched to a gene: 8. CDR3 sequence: CASSSFWTSGVDTQYF. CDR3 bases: TGTGCCAGCAGTTCATTCTGGACTAGCGGGGTCGATACGCAGTATTTT.

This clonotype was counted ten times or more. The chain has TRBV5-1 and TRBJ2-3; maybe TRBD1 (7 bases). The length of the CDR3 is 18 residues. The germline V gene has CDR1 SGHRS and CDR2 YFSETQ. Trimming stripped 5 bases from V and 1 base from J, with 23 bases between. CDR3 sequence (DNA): TGCGCCAGCAGTCCGAGGGCAGGGGGGACTGATGGCACAGATACGCAGTATTTT. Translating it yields CASSPRAGGTDGTDTQYF.

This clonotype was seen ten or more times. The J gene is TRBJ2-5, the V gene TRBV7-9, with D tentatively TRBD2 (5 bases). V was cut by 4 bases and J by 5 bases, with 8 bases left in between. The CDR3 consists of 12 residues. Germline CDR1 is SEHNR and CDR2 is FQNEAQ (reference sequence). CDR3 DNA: TGTGCCAGCAGCTCGGTAGCGGAGACCCAGTACTTC. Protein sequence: CASSSVAETQYF.

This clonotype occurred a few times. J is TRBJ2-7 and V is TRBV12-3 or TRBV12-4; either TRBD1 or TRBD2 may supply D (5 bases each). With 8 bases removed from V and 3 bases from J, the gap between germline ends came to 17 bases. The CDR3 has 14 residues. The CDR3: CASGGKGVLYEQYF. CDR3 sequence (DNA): TGTGCCAGCGGGGGAAAAGGGGTTCTCTACGAGCAGTACTTC.

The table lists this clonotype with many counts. The CDR3 protein is CASSLTGSAYEQYF. In DNA, the CDR3 is TGTGCCAGCAGCTTGACAGGGTCAGCCTACGAGCAGTACTTC. The chain joins TRBV5-5 to TRBJ2-7, with a possible D match to TRBD1 (6 bases). CDR1 and CDR2 from the germline V gene are SGHKS and YYEKEE (reference sequence). The CDR3 totals 14 residues. Trimming shortened V by 1 base and J by 2 bases, and 10 bases separated the two germline ends.

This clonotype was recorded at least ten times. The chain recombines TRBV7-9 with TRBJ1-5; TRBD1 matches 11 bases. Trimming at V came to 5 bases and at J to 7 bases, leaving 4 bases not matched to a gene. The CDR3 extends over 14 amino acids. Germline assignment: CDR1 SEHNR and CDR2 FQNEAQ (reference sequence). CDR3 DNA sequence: TGTGCCAGCAGCCTGGGACAGGGGGGGCAGCCCCAGCATTTT. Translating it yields CASSLGQGGQPQHF. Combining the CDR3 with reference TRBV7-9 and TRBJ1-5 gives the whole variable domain DTGVSQNPRHKITKRGQNVTFRCDPISEHNRLYWYRQTLGQGPEFLTYFQNEAQLEKSRLLSDRFSAERPKGSFSTLEIQRTEQGDSAMYLCASSLGQGGQPQHFGDGTRLSIL.

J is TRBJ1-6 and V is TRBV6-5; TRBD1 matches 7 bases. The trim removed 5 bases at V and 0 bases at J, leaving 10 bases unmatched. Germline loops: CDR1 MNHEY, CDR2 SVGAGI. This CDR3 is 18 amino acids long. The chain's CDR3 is CASSRTGVLGSYNSPLHF. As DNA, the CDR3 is TGTGCCAGCAGTAGGACAGGAGTTCTTGGCTCCTATAATTCACCCCTCCACTTT.

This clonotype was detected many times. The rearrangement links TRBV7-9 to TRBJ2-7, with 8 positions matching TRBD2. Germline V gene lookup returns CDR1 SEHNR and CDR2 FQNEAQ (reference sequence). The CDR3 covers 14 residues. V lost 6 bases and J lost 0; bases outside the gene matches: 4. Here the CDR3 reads CASRKRGPSYEQYF. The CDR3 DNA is TGTGCCAGCAGAAAGCGGGGGCCCTCCTACGAGCAGTACTTC.